This T cell receptor (beta chain) was identified in a study of blood T cell repertoires in COVID-19. The CDR3 has 14 residues. Between the trimmed V and J ends, which lost 0 bases and 2 bases, there was a span of 6 bases. CDR1 and CDR2 (germline): SGHTS, YDEGEE. In the original workflow: Amplification with reference gene primers provided the estimates of nucleated cell counts. Profiled with immunoSEQ multiplex PCR; TCRdb holds only in-frame clones, not every one. Clonal size and the V and J genes are those of that table, whereas D and trimming came from the DNA. The table lists approximately 180,000 clones, around 85% of them singletons, with around a sixth in the top ten.

Source material: peripheral blood. This sequence originates from a person between 65 and 79 years old with COVID-19, enrolled during active disease. The chain carries TRBV5-8 and TRBJ2-1; possibly TRBD2 for D (6 bases). CDR3 residues: CASSLGLAYNEQFF. Written as DNA, the CDR3 is TGTGCCAGCAGCTTGGGACTAGCCTACAATGAGCAGTTCTTC.